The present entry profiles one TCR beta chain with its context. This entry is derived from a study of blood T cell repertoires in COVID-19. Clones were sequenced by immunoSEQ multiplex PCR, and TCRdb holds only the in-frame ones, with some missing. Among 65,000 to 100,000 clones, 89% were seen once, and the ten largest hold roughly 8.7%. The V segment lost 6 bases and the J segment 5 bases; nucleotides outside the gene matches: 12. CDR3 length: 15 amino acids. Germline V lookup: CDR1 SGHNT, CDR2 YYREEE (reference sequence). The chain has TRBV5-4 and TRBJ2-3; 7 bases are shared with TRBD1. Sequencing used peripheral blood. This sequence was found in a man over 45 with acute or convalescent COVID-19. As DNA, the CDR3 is TGTGCCAGCACCTCCCAGACAGGGTTTAGAGATACGCAGTATTTT. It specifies CASTSQTGFRDTQYF.